Presented here are 20 T cell receptor beta chains from one specimen sequenced in a study of somatic mutations in cytotoxic T cells in rheumatoid arthritis. TCRdb keeps only in-frame clones here, not all; method: immunoSEQ multiplex PCR. In the table there are about 10,000 clones, around nine tenths of which are singletons. The sequencing input was CD8+ T cells sorted from blood. Receptors originate from a woman under 30 with rheumatoid arthritis.

The J gene is TRBJ2-6, the V gene TRBV15, with D maybe TRBD1 (6 bases). V shed 5 bases and J shed 2 bases, with 16 bases lying between them. Germline V CDR1 and CDR2: LNHNV, YYDKDF (reference sequence). This CDR3 contains 17 residues. The CDR3 region has the DNA TGTGCCACCAGCCCCGAGGGGGTTCGGACTGGGGCCAACGTCCTGACTTTC. It translates to CATSPEGVRTGANVLTF. Full variable domain (outside the CDR3, taken from reference TRBV15 and TRBJ2-6): DAMVIQNPRYQVTQFGKPVTLSCSQTLNHNVMYWYQQKSSQAPKLLFHYYDKDFNNEADTPDNFQSRRPNTSFCFLDIRSPGLGDTAMYLCATSPEGVRTGANVLTFGAGSRLTVL.

This clone was found once. The chain carries TRBV28 and TRBJ1-1, with 7 positions matching TRBD1. The CDR3 is 12 residues long. The junction had 1 base not matched to a gene; V was cut back by 5 bases and J by 4 bases. Germline lookup yields CDR1 MDHEN and CDR2 SYDVKM. CDR3 nucleotide sequence: TGTGCCAGCAGTCCAGGGGGCACTGAAGCTTTCTTT. Translation gives CASSPGGTEAFF.

This clone was seen a few times. The chain couples TRBV4-3 to TRBJ1-5, with D unclear. The CDR3 contains 15 residues. The V and J ends lost 1 base and 1 base respectively, with 8 bases between them. Germline V gene sequence: CDR1 LGHNA, CDR2 YSLEER. CDR3 loop: CASSQVPLSNQPQHF. DNA of the CDR3: TGCGCCAGCAGCCAAGTTCCCCTAAGCAATCAGCCCCAGCATTTT.

The chain has TRBV4-1 and TRBJ2-3; no reliable D call. V lost 0 bases and J 8 bases, leaving 9 bases between the germline ends. CDR1 is MGHRA and CDR2 is YSYEKL in the germline V gene. The CDR3 length is 13 residues. CDR3 residues: CASSQESGPTQYF. The CDR3 DNA sequence: TGCGCCAGCAGCCAAGAGTCGGGTCCTACGCAGTATTTT.

The rearrangement uses TRBV27 and TRBJ2-7; TRBD1 matches 8 bases. The V gene end was trimmed by 2 bases and the J gene end by 3 bases; junction bases not matched to a gene: 3. The CDR3 has 14 residues. Germline CDR1 reads MNHEY; CDR2 reads SMNVEV (reference sequence). CDR3 in amino acids: CASSLGTGFYEQYF. Here the CDR3 DNA reads TGTGCCAGCAGTTTAGGGACAGGTTTCTACGAGCAGTACTTC.

The chain has TRBV10-2 and TRBJ2-1, with D perhaps matching TRBD2 (6 bases). The CDR3 contains 11 residues. Germline CDR1 WSHSY, CDR2 SAAADI. Deletions cut 4 bases from V and 9 bases from J, with 7 bases between. In nucleotides, the CDR3 is TGCGCCAGCAGTGTGGGGGGTGAGCAGTTCTTC. Translating it yields CASSVGGEQFF.

The J gene is TRBJ2-7, the V gene TRBV25-1, with D possibly being TRBD2 (6 bases). CDR3 length: 12 amino acids. In germline, CDR1 is MGHDK, CDR2 SYGVNS. Deletions cut 1 base from V and 12 bases from J, with 13 bases between. The CDR3 bases are TGTGCCAGCAGTGAATTGGGGGGTTCCCCGTACTTC. Residues: CASSELGGSPYF.

The chain links TRBV9 to TRBJ1-2; 8 bases are a match to TRBD1. The CDR3 contains 15 residues. Germline CDR1 is SGDLS and CDR2 is YYNGEE. V shed 4 bases, J shed 2 bases, and the junction held 7 bases outside the gene matches. CDR3 bases: TGTGCCAGCAGCCTCTCGACAGGGGAAAACTATGGCTACACCTTC. It codes for CASSLSTGENYGYTF.

This chain links TRBV4-2 with TRBJ1-2; D uncertain. V lost 1 base, J lost 3 bases, and 6 bases lay in between. This CDR3 spans 13 amino acids. Germline values: CDR1 LGHNA, CDR2 YNFKEQ. The CDR3 protein is CASSQVVDYGYTF. The DNA for the CDR3 is TGTGCCAGCAGCCAAGTAGTAGACTATGGCTACACCTTC.

The chain is built from TRBV27 and TRBJ1-5, with D perhaps matching TRBD1 (5 bases). Germline loops: CDR1 MNHEY, CDR2 SMNVEV (reference sequence). CDR3 length: 17 residues. The V end lost 5 bases, the J end lost 6 bases, and 23 bases lay between the germline ends. The CDR3 DNA sequence: TGTGCCAGCAGTCCCCTATATGGGGCAGGGCGACTTCAGCCCCAGCATTTT. This codes for CASSPLYGAGRLQPQHF.

This chain uses TRBV2 with TRBJ2-4; tentatively, D is TRBD2 (7 bases). V was trimmed by 3 bases and J by 6 bases, leaving 12 bases between them. This CDR3 spans 14 amino acids. From germline, CDR1 is SNHLY and CDR2 FYNNEI. The CDR3 protein is CASSEQGRGNIQYF. The CDR3 nucleotides read TGTGCCAGCAGTGAGCAGGGGAGGGGAAACATTCAGTACTTC.

The chain recombines TRBV2 with TRBJ2-7; tentative D call: TRBD1 (6 bases). Germline CDR1 SNHLY, CDR2 FYNNEI. V was shortened by 6 bases and J by 0 bases, with 12 bases between the two germline ends. The CDR3 has 14 amino acids. The CDR3 nucleotides read TGTGCCAGCAGAGGGACGACAGGCTCCTACGAGCAGTACTTC. Amino acid sequence: CASRGTTGSYEQYF.

CDR3 nucleotide sequence: TGTGCCAGCAGCTTAGGAGTAGGGGGCCCGATAGACAATGAGCAGTTCTTC. Its translation is CASSLGVGGPIDNEQFF. The rearrangement uses TRBV11-2 and TRBJ2-1; 7 bases map to TRBD1. The V gene's germline CDR1 is SGHAT and CDR2 FQNNGV. J was trimmed by 5 bases and V by 1 base; bases with no gene match: 11. The CDR3 totals 17 residues.

In this sample, this clone turned up once. This rearrangement joins TRBV7-9 to TRBJ1-2; D is unclear. The germline V gene encodes CDR1 SEHNR and CDR2 FQNEAQ (reference sequence). The CDR3 consists of 15 residues. The ends were cut back, 5 bases at V and 2 bases at J, with 15 bases in the middle. The CDR3 DNA reads TGTGCCAGCAGCCCCCTAAAGAGGCTGAACTATGGCTACACCTTC. Amino acids: CASSPLKRLNYGYTF.

The chain has TRBV30 and TRBJ1-1, with D unclear. CDR1 and CDR2 (germline): GTSNPN, SVGIG (reference sequence). V was pared by 0 bases and J by 3 bases, with 11 bases between. The CDR3 consists of 14 residues. CDR3 in DNA: TGTGCCTGGAGTGTCGTTGTCCGCGACACTGAAGCTTTCTTT. Its protein product is CAWSVVVRDTEAFF.

The chain carries TRBV12-5 and TRBJ2-3; D uncertain. The CDR3 is made up of 14 amino acids. The V end was cut by 5 bases, the J end by 9 bases, with 18 bases between. CDR1 and CDR2 (germline): LGHNT, FRNRAP. For the CDR3, the DNA is TGTGCTAGTGGTGACTTCCGGTTGGTTGAGACGCAGTATTTT. Encoded protein: CASGDFRLVETQYF.

This rearrangement joins TRBV9 to TRBJ2-7; a possible D gene is TRBD2 (6 bases). The V gene lost 2 bases and the J gene lost 3 bases, with 12 bases spanning the gap. There are 14 residues in the CDR3. Germline lookup yields CDR1 SGDLS and CDR2 YYNGEE. In DNA form, the CDR3 reads TGTGCCAGCAGCGTGGGCGGGACCTTCTACGAGCAGTACTTC. It is translated as CASSVGGTFYEQYF.

This chain connects TRBV9 to TRBJ2-5; D is unclear. With 3 bases removed from V and 4 bases from J, the gap between germline ends came to 7 bases. Germline lookup yields CDR1 SGDLS and CDR2 YYNGEE. The CDR3 length is 12 residues. The CDR3 DNA is TGTGCCAGCAGCGACTATTCAGAGACCCAGTACTTC. It specifies CASSDYSETQYF.

The V and J genes are TRBV4-3 and TRBJ1-3; D not certain. This CDR3 has 16 amino acids. Germline-derived CDR1 and CDR2 are LGHNA and YSLEER. With 0 bases removed from V and 0 bases from J, the gap between germline ends came to 9 bases. CDR3 sequence reads: CASSQEAGNSGNTIYF. Written as DNA, the CDR3 is TGCGCCAGCAGCCAAGAGGCGGGTAACTCTGGAAACACCATATATTTT.

V usage is TRBV9 and J usage is TRBJ1-6, with 8 bases identical to TRBD1. Per germline, CDR1 SGDLS and CDR2 YYNGEE. This CDR3 contains 16 residues. J gave up 0 bases and V 6 bases, and 5 bases lay outside the gene matches. CDR3: CASTRTGSSYNSPLHF. CDR3 in DNA: TGTGCCAGCACCAGGACAGGGAGCTCCTATAATTCACCCCTCCACTTT.